This T cell receptor (beta chain) originates from a study of cytomegalovirus exposure and HLA in healthy donors. PCR amplification relied on 60 Vbeta primers (plus 13 Jbeta primers). The protocol was immunoSEQ multiplex PCR, while the TCRdb copy is restricted to in-frame clones and leaves out a portion. The repertoire holds 110,000 to 150,000 clones, with about three quarters as singletons. The clonotype was recovered from a male donor in good health and CMV-seropositive. Sequencing used PBMCs.

DNA of the CDR3: TGTGCCAGCCTAATCATAGCGGGAGGAGATACGCAGTATTTT. It yields the protein CASLIIAGGDTQYF. The rearrangement joins TRBV7-2 to TRBJ2-3, with 10 bases lining up with TRBD2. From germline, CDR1 is SGHTA and CDR2 FQGNSA. Germline trimming cut 8 bases from V and 5 bases from J; bases unmatched to any gene: 7. The CDR3 contains 14 residues.